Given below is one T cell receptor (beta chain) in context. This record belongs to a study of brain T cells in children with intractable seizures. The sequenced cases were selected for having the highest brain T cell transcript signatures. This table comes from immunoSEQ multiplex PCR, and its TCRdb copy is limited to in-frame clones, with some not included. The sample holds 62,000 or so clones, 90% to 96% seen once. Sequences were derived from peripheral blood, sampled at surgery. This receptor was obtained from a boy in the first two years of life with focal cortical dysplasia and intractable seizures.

DNA for the CDR3: TGTGCCAGCAGCTTTTCCGACAGGGTAAACTACGAGCAGTACTTC. This codes for CASSFSDRVNYEQYF. The V call is TRBV13, the J call TRBJ2-7; 7 nucleotides line up with TRBD1. The CDR3 length is 15 residues. Germline values: CDR1 PRHDT, CDR2 FYEKMQ (reference sequence). V lost 3 bases and J lost 3; bases outside the gene matches: 8. Full variable domain (missing parts from reference TRBV13 and TRBJ2-7): AAGVIQSPRHLIKEKRETATLKCYPIPRHDTVYWYQQGPGQDPQFLISFYEKMQSDKGSIPDRFSAQQFSDYHSELNMSSLELGDSALYFCASSFSDRVNYEQYFGPGTRLTVT.